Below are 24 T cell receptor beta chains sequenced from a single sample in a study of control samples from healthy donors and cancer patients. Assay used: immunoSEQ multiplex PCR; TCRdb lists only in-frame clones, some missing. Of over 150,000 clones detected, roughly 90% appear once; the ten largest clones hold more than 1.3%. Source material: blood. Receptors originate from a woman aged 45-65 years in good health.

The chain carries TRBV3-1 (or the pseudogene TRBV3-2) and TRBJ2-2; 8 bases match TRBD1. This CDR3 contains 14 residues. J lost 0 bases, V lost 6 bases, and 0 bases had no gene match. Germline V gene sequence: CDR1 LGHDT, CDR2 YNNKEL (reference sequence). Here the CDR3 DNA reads TGTGCCAGCAGGACAGGGGCGAACACCGGGGAGCTGTTTTTT. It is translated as CASRTGANTGELFF.

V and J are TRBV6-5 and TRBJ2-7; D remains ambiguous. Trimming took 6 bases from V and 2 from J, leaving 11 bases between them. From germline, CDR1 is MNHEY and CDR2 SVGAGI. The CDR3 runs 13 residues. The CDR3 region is CASRGGTAYEQYF. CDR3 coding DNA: TGTGCCAGCAGAGGCGGAACGGCCTACGAGCAGTACTTC.

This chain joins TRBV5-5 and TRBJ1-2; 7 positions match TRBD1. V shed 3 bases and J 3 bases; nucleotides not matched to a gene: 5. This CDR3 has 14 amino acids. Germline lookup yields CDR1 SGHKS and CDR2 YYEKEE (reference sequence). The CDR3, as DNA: TGTGCCAGCAGCTCGACAGGGACCGACTATGGCTACACCTTC. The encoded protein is CASSSTGTDYGYTF.

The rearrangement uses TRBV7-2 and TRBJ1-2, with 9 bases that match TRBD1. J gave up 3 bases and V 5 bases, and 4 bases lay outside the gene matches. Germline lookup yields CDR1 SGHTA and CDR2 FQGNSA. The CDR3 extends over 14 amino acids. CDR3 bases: TGTGCCAGCAGCGCCCGGACAGGGGACTATGGCTACACCTTC. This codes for CASSARTGDYGYTF.

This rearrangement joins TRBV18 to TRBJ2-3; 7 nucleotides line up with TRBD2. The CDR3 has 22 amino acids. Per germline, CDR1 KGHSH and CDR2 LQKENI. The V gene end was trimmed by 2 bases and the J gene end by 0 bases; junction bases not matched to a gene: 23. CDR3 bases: TGTGCCAGCTCACCAGGCCTCCGCCCCCCGCCTGCTAGCGGACCCAGCACAGATACGCAGTATTTT. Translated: CASSPGLRPPPASGPSTDTQYF.

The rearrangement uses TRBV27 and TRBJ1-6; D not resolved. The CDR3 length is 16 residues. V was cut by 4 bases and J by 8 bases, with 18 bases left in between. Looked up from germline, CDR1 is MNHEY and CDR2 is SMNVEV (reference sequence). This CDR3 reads CASSSPFRARYSPLHF. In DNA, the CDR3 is TGTGCCAGCAGTTCGCCTTTTCGGGCCAGATATTCACCCCTCCACTTT.

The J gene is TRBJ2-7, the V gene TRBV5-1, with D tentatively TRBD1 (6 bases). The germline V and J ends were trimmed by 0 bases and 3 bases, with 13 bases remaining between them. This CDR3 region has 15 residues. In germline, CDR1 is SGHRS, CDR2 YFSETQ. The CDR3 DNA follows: TGCGCCAGCAGCTTGGGGGGGCGCGGAGTCTACGAGCAGTACTTC. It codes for CASSLGGRGVYEQYF.

The CDR3 sequence is CASSQGFKDTQYF. The CDR3 DNA reads as TGCGCCAGCAGCCAAGGATTTAAAGATACGCAGTATTTT. The chain recombines TRBV4-3 with TRBJ2-3; D unresolved. The CDR3 has 13 residues. Germline values: CDR1 LGHNA, CDR2 YSLEER. Trimming pared 1 base from V and 5 bases from J, leaving 7 bases between.

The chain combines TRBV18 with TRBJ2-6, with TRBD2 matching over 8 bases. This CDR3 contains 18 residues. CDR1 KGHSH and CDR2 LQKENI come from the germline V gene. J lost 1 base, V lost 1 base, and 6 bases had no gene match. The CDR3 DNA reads TGTGCCAGCTCACCACGGGCGGGAGGAGAGTCTGGGGCCAACGTCCTGACTTTC. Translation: CASSPRAGGESGANVLTF.

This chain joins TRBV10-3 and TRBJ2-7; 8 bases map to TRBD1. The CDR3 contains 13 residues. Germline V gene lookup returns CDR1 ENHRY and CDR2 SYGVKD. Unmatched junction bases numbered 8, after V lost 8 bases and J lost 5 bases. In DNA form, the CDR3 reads TGTGCCATCGCGGGACAGGCTGGGGACGAGCAGTACTTC. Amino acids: CAIAGQAGDEQYF.

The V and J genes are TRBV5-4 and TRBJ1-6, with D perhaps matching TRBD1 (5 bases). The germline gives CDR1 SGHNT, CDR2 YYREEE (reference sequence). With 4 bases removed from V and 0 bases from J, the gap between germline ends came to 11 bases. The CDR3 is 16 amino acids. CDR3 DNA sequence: TGTGCCAGCAGCGGGGGACCGAACTCCTATAATTCACCCCTCCACTTT. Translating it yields CASSGGPNSYNSPLHF.

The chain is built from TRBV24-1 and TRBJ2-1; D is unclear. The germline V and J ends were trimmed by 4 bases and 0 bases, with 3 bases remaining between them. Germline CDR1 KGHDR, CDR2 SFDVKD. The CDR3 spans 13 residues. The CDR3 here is CATSEASYNEQFF. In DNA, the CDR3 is TGTGCCACCAGTGAGGCCTCCTACAATGAGCAGTTCTTC.

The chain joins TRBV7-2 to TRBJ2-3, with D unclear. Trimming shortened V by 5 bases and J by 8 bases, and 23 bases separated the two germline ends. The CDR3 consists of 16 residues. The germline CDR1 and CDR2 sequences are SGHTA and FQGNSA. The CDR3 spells CASSPPGVVAQVTQYF. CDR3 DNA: TGTGCCAGCAGCCCCCCCGGTGTGGTAGCCCAAGTTACGCAGTATTTT.

The DNA for the CDR3 is TGTGCCAGCAGCGCCTCCACGACAGGGGCCTACGAGCAGTACTTC. Translation: CASSASTTGAYEQYF. The chain couples TRBV9 to TRBJ2-7; 8 nucleotides agree with TRBD1. Germline trimming cut 3 bases from V and 2 bases from J; bases unmatched to any gene: 7. Germline assignment: CDR1 SGDLS and CDR2 YYNGEE. The CDR3 covers 15 residues.

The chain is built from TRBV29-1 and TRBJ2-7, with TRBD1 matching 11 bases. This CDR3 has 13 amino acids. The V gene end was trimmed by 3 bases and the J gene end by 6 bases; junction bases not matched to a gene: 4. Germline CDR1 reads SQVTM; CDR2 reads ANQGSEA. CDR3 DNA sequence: TGCAGCGTTGAGGGACAGGGGGGGGCCGAGCAGTACTTC. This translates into CSVEGQGGAEQYF.

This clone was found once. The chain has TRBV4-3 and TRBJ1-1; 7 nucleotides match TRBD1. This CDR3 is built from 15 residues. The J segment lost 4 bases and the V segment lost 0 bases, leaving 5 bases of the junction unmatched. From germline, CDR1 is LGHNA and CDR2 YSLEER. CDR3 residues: CASSQDPAGGTEAFF. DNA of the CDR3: TGCGCCAGCAGCCAAGATCCCGCAGGGGGCACTGAAGCTTTCTTT.

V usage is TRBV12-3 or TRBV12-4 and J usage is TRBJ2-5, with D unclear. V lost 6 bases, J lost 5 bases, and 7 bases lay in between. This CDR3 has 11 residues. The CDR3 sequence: CASSPRETQYF. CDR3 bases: TGTGCCAGCAGCCCCAGGGAGACCCAGTACTTC.

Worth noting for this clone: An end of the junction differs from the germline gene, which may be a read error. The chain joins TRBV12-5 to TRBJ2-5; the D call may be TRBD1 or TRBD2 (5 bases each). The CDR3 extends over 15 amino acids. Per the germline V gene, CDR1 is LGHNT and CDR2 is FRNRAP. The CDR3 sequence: CTSGLAEDIQETQYF. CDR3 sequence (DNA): TGTACTAGTGGTTTGGCCGAGGACATCCAAGAGACCCAGTACTTC. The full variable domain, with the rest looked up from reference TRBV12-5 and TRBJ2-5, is DARVTQTPRHKVTEMGQEVTMRCQPILGHNTVFWYRQTMMQGLELLAYFRNRAPLDDSGMPKDRFSAEMPDATLATLKIQPSEPRDSAVYFCTSGLAEDIQETQYFGPGTRLLVL.

The CDR3 sequence: CAISDRGWETQYF. The DNA of the CDR3 is TGTGCCATCAGTGATAGGGGCTGGGAGACCCAGTACTTC. V gene TRBV10-3 combines with J gene TRBJ2-5; weak D call: TRBD1 (5 bases). The V end lost 3 bases, the J end lost 5 bases, and 10 bases lay between the germline ends. The germline V gene encodes CDR1 ENHRY and CDR2 SYGVKD. The CDR3 runs to 13 residues.

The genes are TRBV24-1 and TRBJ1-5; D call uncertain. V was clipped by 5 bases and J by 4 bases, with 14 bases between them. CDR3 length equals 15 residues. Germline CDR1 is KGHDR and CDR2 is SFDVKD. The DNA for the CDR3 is TGTGCCACCAGTGGGACCACCAAGATTAATCAGCCCCAGCATTTT. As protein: CATSGTTKINQPQHF.

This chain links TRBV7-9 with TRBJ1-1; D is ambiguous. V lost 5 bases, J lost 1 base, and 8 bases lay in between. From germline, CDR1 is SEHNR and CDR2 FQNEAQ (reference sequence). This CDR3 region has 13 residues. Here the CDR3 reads CASSLPGNTEAFF. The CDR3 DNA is TGTGCCAGCAGCCTACCGGGGAACACTGAAGCTTTCTTT. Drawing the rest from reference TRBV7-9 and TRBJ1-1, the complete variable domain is DTGVSQNPRHKITKRGQNVTFRCDPISEHNRLYWYRQTLGQGPEFLTYFQNEAQLEKSRLLSDRFSAERPKGSFSTLEIQRTEQGDSAMYLCASSLPGNTEAFFGQGTRLTVV.

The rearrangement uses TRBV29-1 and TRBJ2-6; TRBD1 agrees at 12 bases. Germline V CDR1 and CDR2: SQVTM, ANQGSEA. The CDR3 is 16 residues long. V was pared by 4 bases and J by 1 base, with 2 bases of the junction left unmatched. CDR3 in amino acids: CSVGGQGASGANVLTF. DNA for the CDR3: TGCAGCGTTGGGGGACAGGGGGCTTCTGGGGCCAACGTCCTGACTTTC. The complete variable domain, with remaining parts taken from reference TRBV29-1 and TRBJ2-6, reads SAVISQKPSRDICQRGTSLTIQCQVDSQVTMMFWYRQQPGQSLTLIATANQGSEATYESGFVIDKFPISRPNLTFSTLTVSNMSPEDSSIYLCSVGGQGASGANVLTFGAGSRLTVL.

CDR3 loop: CASSPEGDRGSPLHF. The CDR3 DNA sequence: TGTGCCAGCAGCCCCGAGGGGGACAGGGGTTCACCCCTCCACTTT. The V call is TRBV2, the J call TRBJ1-6, with 10 nucleotides matching TRBD1. From germline, CDR1 is SNHLY and CDR2 FYNNEI. The CDR3 spans 15 residues. The V gene end was trimmed by 6 bases and the J gene end by 9 bases; junction bases not matched to a gene: 8.

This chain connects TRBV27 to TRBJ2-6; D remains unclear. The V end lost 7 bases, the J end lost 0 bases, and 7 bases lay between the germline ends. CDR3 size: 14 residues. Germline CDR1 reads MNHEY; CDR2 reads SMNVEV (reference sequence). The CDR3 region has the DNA TGTGCCAGCACCAGCAACTCTGGGGCCAACGTCCTGACTTTC. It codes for CASTSNSGANVLTF.